Included here is one T cell receptor beta chain sequence, with context. The antigen it recognizes is unknown. No much larger clone exists at a distance of one base, and base qualities are not known. The sample originates from a study of CD8 T cells in ankylosing spondylitis (TCRdb year 2017). About the investigation overall: To find TCR variants linked to disease, the study profiled T cell receptor beta repertoires in ankylosing spondylitis patients and healthy donors. The whole study cohort included over a hundred healthy donors and around 25 ankylosing spondylitis patients. Peripheral blood samples were taken, and synovial fluid was additionally collected from ankylosing spondylitis patients. Paper-wide results and their limitations: The disease-linked clones showed a CD8+ phenotype and occurred at relatively low frequencies in peripheral blood. The disease-linked clones were reported to be significantly enriched in matched synovial fluid samples from ankylosing spondylitis patients. A TCR beta motif of about 8 highly homologous amino acid variants appeared characteristic of blood from ankylosing spondylitis patients. Some motif variants had previously been reported in the synovial fluid and blood of reactive arthritis patients, which suggests shared mechanisms of disease initiation.

Instrument on record: Illumina HiSeq 2500. Quantitative 5'-RACE with molecular barcodes was used to prepare TCR beta libraries. In the original analysis: Disease-linked TCR variants were identified with a new computational method built on a probabilistic model of VDJ rearrangement. TCRdb reanalyzed the raw reads on its own, using fastp at Q25 for trimming and MiXCR for clone calling, and kept in-frame beta chains. Each entry is one CDR3 protein sequence, shown with its most common DNA and genes. The V and J calls shown here were made by TCRdb, not taken from the authors' results. The sample table contains about 800,000 distinct CDR3 sequences; only one count was recorded for about 11% of them. Of the sample, less than 0.65% is held by the ten largest clones. V is shortened by 0 bases, J by 1 base, and the region joining them spans 11 bases. Counted from cysteine to phenylalanine, this CDR3 has 15 amino acids. CDR3 DNA only is kept here, 45 bases in frame from base 1. CDR1 and CDR2, looked up from the germline V gene, are SGHRS and YFSETQ.

The TCR originated in a male donor with ankylosing spondylitis. Recombination joined TRBV5-1 with TRBJ2-7, and the D gene may be TRBD1, 5 bases matching. The sequenced sample consisted of blood, either unsorted or a sorted T cell fraction (not recorded which). In nucleotides, the sequence is TGCGCCAGCAGCTTGGGGGGCGTTGAGTCCTACGAGCAGTACTTC. Translated, it reads CASSLGGVESYEQYF.